This T cell receptor (beta chain) appears in the sequencing data of a study of T cells expressing NK-cell markers. UMI-tagged 5'RACE template switching yielded the TCR beta cDNA. TCRdb reprocessed the 5' RACE reads, with one entry per CDR3 protein and no DNA. This sample's table reports a few hundred thousand distinct CDR3 sequences. CDR3 length: 18 amino acids. CDR1 LGHNA and CDR2 YSLEER come from the germline V gene. The receptor was derived from a man between 18 and 29 years old in good health. V gene TRBV4-3 combines with J gene TRBJ2-3; TCRdb outputs TRBD1, but without DNA this stays unchecked. Material: blood T cells: a sorted CD56 or NKG2C T cell subset, CD4+ or CD8+ T cells, or bulk PBMC T cells (not recorded which). CDR3 sequence: CASSQAVGAGGLPDTQYF.